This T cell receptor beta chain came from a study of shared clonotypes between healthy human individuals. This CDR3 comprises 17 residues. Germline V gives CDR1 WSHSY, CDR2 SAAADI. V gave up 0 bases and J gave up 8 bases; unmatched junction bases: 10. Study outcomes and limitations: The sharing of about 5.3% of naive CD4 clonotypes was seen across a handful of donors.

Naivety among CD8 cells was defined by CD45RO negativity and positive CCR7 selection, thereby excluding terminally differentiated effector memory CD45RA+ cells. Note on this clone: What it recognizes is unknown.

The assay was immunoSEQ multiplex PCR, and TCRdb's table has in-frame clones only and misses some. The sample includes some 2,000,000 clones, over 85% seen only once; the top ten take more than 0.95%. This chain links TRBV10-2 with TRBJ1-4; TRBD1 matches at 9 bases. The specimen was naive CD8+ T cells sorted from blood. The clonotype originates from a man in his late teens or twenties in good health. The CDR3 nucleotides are TGCGCCAGCAGTGAGTCGGGGGACAGGGTAGTTGGAGAAAAACTGTTTTTT. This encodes CASSESGDRVVGEKLFF.